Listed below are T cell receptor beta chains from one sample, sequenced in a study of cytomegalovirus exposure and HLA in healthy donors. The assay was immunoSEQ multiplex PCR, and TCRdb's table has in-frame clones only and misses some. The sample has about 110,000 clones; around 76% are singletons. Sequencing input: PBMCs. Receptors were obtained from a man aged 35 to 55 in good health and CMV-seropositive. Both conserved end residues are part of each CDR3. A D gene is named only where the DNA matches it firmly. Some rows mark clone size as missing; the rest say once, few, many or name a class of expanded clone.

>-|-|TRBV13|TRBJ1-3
CASSPWETGNTIYF
TGTGCCAGCAGCCCGTGGGAGACTGGAAACACCATATATTTT
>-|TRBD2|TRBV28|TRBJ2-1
CASSSTIGLAGHRQFF
TGTGCCAGCAGCTCCACTATAGGACTAGCGGGTCACCGGCAGTTCTTC
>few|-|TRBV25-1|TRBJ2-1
CASSELLADYNEQFF
TGTGCCAGCAGTGAGCTCTTAGCGGACTACAATGAGCAGTTCTTC
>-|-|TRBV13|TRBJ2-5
CACGQGRIETQYF
TGTGCCTGTGGGCAGGGGCGGATAGAGACCCAGTACTTC
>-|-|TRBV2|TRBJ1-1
CASLGSASAEAFF
TGTGCCAGCCTTGGGTCGGCCAGCGCTGAAGCTTTCTTT
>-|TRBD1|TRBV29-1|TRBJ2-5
CSVDLQGRNQETQYF
TGCAGCGTTGACCTACAGGGGCGGAACCAAGAGACCCAGTACTTC
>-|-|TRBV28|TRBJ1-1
CASSFRGGRTEAFF
TGTGCCAGCAGTTTCCGGGGGGGTCGAACTGAAGCTTTCTTT
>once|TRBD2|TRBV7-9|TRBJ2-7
CASSQSGGGSYEQYF
TGTGCCAGCAGTCAGAGCGGGGGTGGCTCCTACGAGCAGTACTTC
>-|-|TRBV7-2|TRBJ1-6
CASSPEGLPNSPLHF
TGTGCCAGCTCCCCGGAGGGGTTGCCTAATTCACCCCTCCACTTT
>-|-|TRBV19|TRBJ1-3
CASNGDTITGNTIYF
TGTGCCAGTAATGGGGACACAATCACTGGAAACACCATATATTTT
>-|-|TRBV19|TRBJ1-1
CASSIDSLNTEAFF
TGTGCCAGTAGTATTGACAGCCTGAACACTGAAGCTTTCTTT
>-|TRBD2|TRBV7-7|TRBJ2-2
CASSPSGRGTGELFF
TGTGCTAGCAGTCCTAGCGGGAGAGGCACCGGGGAGCTGTTTTTT
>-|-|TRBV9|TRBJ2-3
CASGTVTDTQYF
TGTGCCAGCGGAACAGTCACAGATACGCAGTATTTT
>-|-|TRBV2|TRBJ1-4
CASRQIATNEKLFF
TGTGCCAGCAGACAGATTGCAACTAATGAAAAACTGTTTTTT
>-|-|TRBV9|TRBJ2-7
CASSPYPTAGRYYEQYF
TGTGCCAGTAGCCCCTACCCGACCGCAGGCAGGTACTACGAGCAGTACTTC
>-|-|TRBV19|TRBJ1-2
CASTMGGFGDGYTF
TGTGCCAGTACCATGGGGGGGTTCGGGGATGGCTACACCTTC
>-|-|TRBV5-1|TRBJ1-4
CASHGADEKLFF
TGCGCCAGCCATGGGGCGGATGAAAAACTGTTTTTT
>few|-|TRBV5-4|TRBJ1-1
CASSEDTEAFF
TGTGCCAGCAGCGAGGACACTGAAGCTTTCTTT
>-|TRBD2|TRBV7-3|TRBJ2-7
CASSLGLAGVYEQYF
TGTGCCAGCAGCTTAGGACTAGCGGGAGTCTACGAGCAGTACTTC
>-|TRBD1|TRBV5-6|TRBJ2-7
CASSLGQGSYEQYF
TGTGCCAGCAGCCTGGGACAGGGATCCTACGAGCAGTACTTC
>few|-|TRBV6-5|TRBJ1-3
CASSRQEGNTIYF
TGTGCCAGCAGTCGACAGGAAGGAAACACCATATATTTT
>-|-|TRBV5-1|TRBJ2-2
CASSTSVNTGELFF
TGCGCCAGCAGCACAAGTGTGAACACCGGGGAGCTGTTTTTT
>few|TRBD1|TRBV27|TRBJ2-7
CASSFRGDRGTYEQYF
TGTGCCAGCAGTTTCAGGGGGGACAGGGGGACCTACGAGCAGTACTTC
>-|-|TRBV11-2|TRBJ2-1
CASSLVSLRAPGNEQFF
TGTGCCAGCAGCTTAGTATCGTTGCGAGCCCCGGGGAATGAGCAGTTCTTC
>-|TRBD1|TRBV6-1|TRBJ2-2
CASIATGAYTGELFF
TGTGCCAGCATAGCTACAGGGGCGTACACCGGGGAGCTGTTTTTT
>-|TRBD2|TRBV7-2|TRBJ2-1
CASSLVTSGGTEQFF
TGTGCCAGCAGCTTAGTGACTAGCGGGGGAACTGAGCAGTTCTTC
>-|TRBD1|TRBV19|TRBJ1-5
CASSRNGRDSNQPQHF
TGTGCCAGTAGCCGAAACGGCCGGGACAGTAATCAGCCCCAGCATTTT
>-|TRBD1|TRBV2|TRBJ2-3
CASRSTGYWGTDTQYF
TGTGCCAGCAGATCGACAGGGTACTGGGGCACAGATACGCAGTATTTT
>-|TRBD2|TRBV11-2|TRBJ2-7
CASSLERGGYEQYF
TGTGCCAGCAGCTTGGAGCGGGGAGGATACGAGCAGTACTTC
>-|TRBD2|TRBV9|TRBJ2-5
CASSVGGWEGLEETQYF
TGTGCCAGCAGCGTAGGAGGGTGGGAGGGCCTTGAAGAGACCCAGTACTTC
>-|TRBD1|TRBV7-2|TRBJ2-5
CASSSRGTVQETQYF
TGTGCCAGCAGCTCCAGGGGGACGGTTCAAGAGACCCAGTACTTC
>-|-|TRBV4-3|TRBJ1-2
CASSQDPGSPTYGYTF
TGCGCCAGCAGCCAAGATCCCGGGAGTCCCACCTATGGCTACACCTTC
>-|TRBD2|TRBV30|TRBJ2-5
CAWHRTSGRAVETQYF
TGTGCCTGGCACCGGACTAGCGGGAGGGCCGTGGAGACCCAGTACTTC
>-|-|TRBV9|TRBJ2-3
CASSVLTTPEDTQYF
TGTGCCAGCAGCGTACTAACCACCCCGGAGGATACGCAGTATTTT
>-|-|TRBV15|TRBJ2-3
CATTAQGPADTQYF
TGTGCCACCACCGCACAGGGCCCTGCAGATACGCAGTATTTT
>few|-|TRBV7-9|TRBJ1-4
CASSSRQASNEKLFF
TGTGCCAGCAGCTCCCGACAGGCCTCTAATGAAAAACTGTTTTTT
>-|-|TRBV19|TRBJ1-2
CASSIWGTPNYGYTF
TGTGCCAGTAGTATTTGGGGGACACCTAACTATGGCTACACCTTC
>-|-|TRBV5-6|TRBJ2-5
CASSLGGRGAETQYF
TGTGCCAGCAGCTTGGGGGGCAGGGGTGCAGAGACCCAGTACTTC
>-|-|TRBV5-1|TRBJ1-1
CASSFGGVNTEAFF
TGCGCCAGCAGCTTTGGGGGGGTGAACACTGAAGCTTTCTTT
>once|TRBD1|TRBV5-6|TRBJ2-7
CASNRLAGQGAYEQYF
TGTGCCAGCAACCGCTTAGCGGGACAGGGGGCCTACGAGCAGTACTTC
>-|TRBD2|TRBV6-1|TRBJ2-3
CAGGGGTSRTDTQYF
TGTGCCGGCGGCGGCGGGACTAGCCGAACAGATACGCAGTATTTT
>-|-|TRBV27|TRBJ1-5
CASSKGAGPQHF
TGTGCCAGCAGTAAGGGTGCGGGGCCCCAGCATTTT
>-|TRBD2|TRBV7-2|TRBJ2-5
CARSPGGRVETQYF
TGTGCCCGAAGTCCGGGGGGACGGGTGGAGACCCAGTACTTC
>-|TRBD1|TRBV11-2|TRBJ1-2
CASSLAFPDRGRENDTF
TGTGCCAGCAGCTTAGCCTTTCCCGACAGGGGCAGGGAGAATGACACCTTC
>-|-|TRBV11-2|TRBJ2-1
CASSGGLFYNEQFF
TGTGCCAGCAGCGGAGGACTGTTCTACAATGAGCAGTTCTTC
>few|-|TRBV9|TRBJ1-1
CASSTGGGTEAFF
TGTGCCAGCAGTACTGGGGGAGGCACTGAAGCTTTCTTT
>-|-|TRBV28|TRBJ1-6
CASSSSGGGNSPLHF
-
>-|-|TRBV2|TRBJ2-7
CASSDIRGARVYF
TGTGCCAGCAGTGATATACGGGGGGCGCGGGTTTACTTC
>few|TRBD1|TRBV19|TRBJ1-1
CASSRTGISLLNTEAFF
TGTGCCAGTAGCCGGACAGGGATTAGCCTCTTGAACACTGAAGCTTTCTTT
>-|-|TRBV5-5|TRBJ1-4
CASSLAGEAEKLFF
TGTGCCAGCAGCTTGGCAGGGGAAGCTGAAAAACTGTTTTTT
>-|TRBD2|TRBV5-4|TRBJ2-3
CASRQGLAGGFTDTQYF
TGTGCCAGCAGACAGGGCCTAGCGGGGGGTTTCACAGATACGCAGTATTTT
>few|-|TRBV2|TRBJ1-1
CASSEGARNTEAFF
TGTGCCAGCAGTGAAGGGGCCCGTAACACTGAAGCTTTCTTT
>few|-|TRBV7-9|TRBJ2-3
CASSSYYTDTQYF
TGTGCCAGCAGCTCGTATTACACAGATACGCAGTATTTT
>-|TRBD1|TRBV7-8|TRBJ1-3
CASSSEGAGNTIYF
TGTGCCAGCAGCTCAGAGGGGGCGGGAAACACCATATATTTT
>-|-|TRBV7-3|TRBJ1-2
CASSIRPGVGYTF
TGTGCCAGCAGCATTCGTCCTGGAGTGGGCTACACCTTC
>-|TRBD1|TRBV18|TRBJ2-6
CASQGFKGGQANSGANVLTF
TGTGCCAGCCAAGGATTCAAGGGGGGACAGGCGAACTCTGGGGCCAACGTCCTGACTTTC
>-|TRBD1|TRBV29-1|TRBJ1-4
CSVQGANEKLFF
TGCAGCGTTCAGGGGGCTAATGAAAAACTGTTTTTT
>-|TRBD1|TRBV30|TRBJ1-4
CAWSQTGGVGKLFF
TGTGCCTGGAGCCAGACAGGGGGCGTTGGAAAACTGTTTTTT
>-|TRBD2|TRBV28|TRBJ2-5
CASSSGRETQYF
TGTGCCAGCAGTTCCGGGAGGGAGACCCAGTACTTC
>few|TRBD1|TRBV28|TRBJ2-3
CASGTGRPDTQYF
TGTGCCAGCGGGACAGGGAGGCCAGATACGCAGTATTTT